This TCR beta chain was observed in a study of STAT5B mutations in CD4+ large granular lymphocyte leukemia. Clones were read by immunoSEQ multiplex PCR, and TCRdb kept only the in-frame ones, dropping some. The sample lists about 48,000 clones; about 70% were seen once. Findings and limits, study-wide: TRBV06-family usage was enriched in top patient clones (8/27) versus controls (2/35). Without putative leukemic clones, patient CD4-sorted repertoires remained more clonal than healthy CD4+ repertoires.

Comment on this clone: No antigen is known for it.

V was pared by 2 bases and J by 10 bases, with 12 bases between. The CDR3 runs to 14 residues. Germline CDR1 reads SGHVS; CDR2 reads FQNEAQ. The rearrangement uses TRBV7-8 and TRBJ1-6, with D uncertain. The TCR comes from a human donor in good health. The sample was CD4+ T cells from blood buffy coats. As DNA, the CDR3 is TGTGCCAGCAGCTTAATGAGGGAGACCTCACCCCTCCACTTT. Its translation: CASSLMRETSPLHF.